What follows are 30 T cell receptor beta chains derived from one specimen sequenced in a study of cytomegalovirus exposure and HLA in healthy donors (TCRdb year 2017). Receptor amplification or capture employed the immunoSEQ multiplex PCR assay. A mixture of 60 forward primers for TCR Vbeta segments and 13 reverse primers for TCR Jbeta segments was used in the multiplex PCR. TCRdb re-hosts the immuneACCESS table, in-frame sequences only. Its copies lack some clones; in the studies checked, an unresolved V gene accounts for under half of them, and the cause for the rest is not known. The sample includes about 160,000 clones, with around three quarters observed a single time. About 1.4% of the sample is held by the ten biggest clonotypes. What was sequenced was PBMCs. These receptor sequences come from a man aged 40-49 years in good health and CMV-seronegative.

The chain combines TRBV28 with TRBJ1-1, with TRBD1 matching 9 bases. Trimming at V came to 5 bases and at J to 5 bases, leaving 9 bases not matched to a gene. The CDR3 runs to 15 residues. Per the germline V gene, CDR1 is MDHEN and CDR2 is SYDVKM. The CDR3 DNA sequence: TGTGCCAGCAGTCCCGTGACAGGGGGATGGACTGAAGCTTTCTTT. Its protein is CASSPVTGGWTEAFF. The variable domain in full, with the rest retrieved from reference TRBV28 and TRBJ1-1, is DVKVTQSSRYLVKRTGEKVFLECVQDMDHENMFWYRQDPGLGLRLIYFSYDVKMKEKGDIPEGYSVSREKKERFSLILESASTNQTSMYLCASSPVTGGWTEAFFGQGTRLTVV.

This chain links TRBV7-3 with TRBJ2-5; 10 bases agree with TRBD2. Germline V lookup: CDR1 SGHTA, CDR2 FQGTGA. V was pared by 5 bases and J by 9 bases, with 12 bases of the junction left unmatched. The CDR3 extends over 15 amino acids. CDR3 protein: CASSLGLAATSPQYF. The DNA for the CDR3 is TGTGCCAGCAGCCTTGGACTAGCGGCCACCTCTCCCCAGTACTTC.

The V gene is TRBV5-1, the J gene TRBJ2-1; TRBD1 is a possible D gene (6 bases). Trimming removed 2 bases from V and 8 bases from J, with 11 bases in between. CDR1 and CDR2 (germline): SGHRS, YFSETQ. This CDR3 contains 13 residues. The CDR3 reads CASSLQGVDEQFF. In DNA form, the CDR3 reads TGCGCCAGCAGCTTACAGGGTGTCGATGAGCAGTTCTTC.

The chain links TRBV2 to TRBJ2-7; TRBD1 might be the D (5 bases). V was trimmed by 8 bases and J by 5 bases, leaving 22 bases between them. Germline V gene data show CDR1 as SNHLY and CDR2 as FYNNEI. The CDR3 is 15 residues long. The CDR3 protein is CASGKQGRVVHEQYV. The CDR3 DNA reads as TGTGCCAGCGGGAAGCAGGGCAGAGTTGTCCACGAGCAGTACGTC.

The chain links TRBV25-1 to TRBJ1-5, with D maybe TRBD1 (5 bases). The V gene lost 1 base and the J gene lost 5 bases, with 12 bases spanning the gap. The CDR3 loop spans 15 amino acids. Germline V gene lookup returns CDR1 MGHDK and CDR2 SYGVNS. This chain's CDR3 is CASSESAGIDQPQHF. CDR3 nucleotide sequence: TGTGCCAGCAGTGAATCTGCAGGGATTGATCAGCCCCAGCATTTT.

The chain has TRBV20-1 and TRBJ1-1; D is uncertain. CDR1 is DFQATT, CDR2 SNEGSKA, per germline (reference sequence). This CDR3 comprises 10 residues. V gave up 1 base and J gave up 8 bases, with 5 bases separating them. CDR3 nucleotides: TGCAGTGCTAGAGCACTGGAAGCTTTCTTT. It specifies CSARALEAFF.

This chain joins TRBV25-1 and TRBJ2-1; 9 bases agree with TRBD2. After removal of 3 bases from V and 9 bases from J, the junction contained 6 bases not matched to a gene. The CDR3 runs to 14 residues. CDR1 is MGHDK and CDR2 is SYGVNS in the germline V gene. CDR3 nucleotides: TGTGCCAGCAGTGATGGAGCGGGAGGAAGTGAGCAGTTCTTC. It yields the protein CASSDGAGGSEQFF.

V and J are TRBV5-6 and TRBJ2-7; D gene unclear. Trimming took off 3 bases at V and 2 bases at J, with 6 bases between the two ends. Looked up from germline, CDR1 is SGHDT and CDR2 is YYEEEE. The CDR3 runs to 12 residues. The DNA of the CDR3 is TGTGCCAGCAGCTCCCTCGCCTACGAGCAGTACTTC. It translates to CASSSLAYEQYF.

Worth noting for this clone: One end of the junction varies from germline; a read error may be responsible. The chain has TRBV5-4 and TRBJ1-4; no definite D call. Germline values: CDR1 SGHNT, CDR2 YYREEE (reference sequence). This CDR3 spans 15 amino acids. CDR3 sequence (DNA): TGTGCCAACAGCCCAACGGGAACAACTAATGAAAAACTGTTTTTT. Protein product: CANSPTGTTNEKLFF.

This sequence joins TRBV5-4 and TRBJ2-5, with D unresolved. The ends were cut back, 1 base at V and 4 bases at J, with 8 bases in the middle. This CDR3 region has 13 residues. CDR1 and CDR2 (germline): SGHNT, YYREEE (reference sequence). The CDR3 protein is CASSLKAGETQYF. DNA of the CDR3: TGTGCCAGCAGCTTGAAGGCAGGAGAGACCCAGTACTTC.

Comments on this clone: The junction does not match germline at one end; this may be a read error. The chain links TRBV29-1 to TRBJ2-4; unclear D gene. Per the germline V gene, CDR1 is SQVTM and CDR2 is ANQGSEA. The CDR3 sequence is 12 residues long. CDR3 protein: CSVISVENSQYF. CDR3 sequence (DNA): TGCAGCGTTATTAGTGTGGAAAACAGTCAGTACTTC.

This sequence joins TRBV5-1 and TRBJ2-5, with D maybe TRBD1 (5 bases). V lost 5 bases, J lost 1 base, and 9 bases lay in between. Germline lookup yields CDR1 SGHRS and CDR2 YFSETQ. CDR3 length equals 13 residues. The DNA of the CDR3 is TGCGCCAGCAGAGACAGCATCCAAGAGACCCAGTACTTC. Its translation is CASRDSIQETQYF.

The sample holds a few counts of this clone. The chain joins TRBV7-9 to TRBJ2-1, with 8 bases aligning to TRBD2. Germline CDR1 reads SEHNR; CDR2 reads FQNEAQ (reference sequence). V gave up 6 bases and J gave up 2 bases; unmatched junction bases: 9. The CDR3 is made up of 16 amino acids. The CDR3 DNA is TGTGCCAGCAGTGGTAGCGGGATGCTGACCTACAATGAGCAGTTCTTC. It translates to CASSGSGMLTYNEQFF. The full variable domain, with the rest looked up from reference TRBV7-9 and TRBJ2-1, is DTGVSQNPRHKITKRGQNVTFRCDPISEHNRLYWYRQTLGQGPEFLTYFQNEAQLEKSRLLSDRFSAERPKGSFSTLEIQRTEQGDSAMYLCASSGSGMLTYNEQFFGPGTRLTVL.

This clone was recorded only once. This chain links TRBV30 with TRBJ1-5; D gene ambiguous. CDR1 and CDR2 from the germline V gene are GTSNPN and SVGIG (reference sequence). The CDR3 covers 13 residues. Between the trimmed V and J ends, which lost 3 bases and 4 bases, there was a span of 10 bases. The CDR3 spells CAWRPTINQPQHF. CDR3 in DNA: TGTGCCTGGAGACCAACTATAAATCAGCCCCAGCATTTT.

The chain recombines TRBV5-1 with TRBJ2-5; 7 bases fit TRBD2. CDR3 length: 14 amino acids. V shed 3 bases and J 4 bases; nucleotides not matched to a gene: 6. Germline CDR1 and CDR2: SGHRS and YFSETQ. The CDR3 sequence is CASSSQVAGETQYF. CDR3 DNA: TGCGCCAGCAGCTCGCAGGTAGCGGGAGAGACCCAGTACTTC.

The CDR3 is CASRLLGTGDYSNQPQHF. Here the CDR3 DNA reads TGTGCCAGCAGGTTGCTCGGGACAGGGGACTATAGCAATCAGCCCCAGCATTTT. This chain joins TRBV28 and TRBJ1-5, with 10 nucleotides matching TRBD1. The germline CDR1 and CDR2 sequences are MDHEN and SYDVKM. V shed 6 bases, J shed 0 bases, and the junction held 11 bases outside the gene matches. The CDR3 totals 18 residues.

This chain joins TRBV28 and TRBJ1-5; D gene uncertain. V was pared by 6 bases and J by 5 bases, with 17 bases between. The CDR3 runs to 15 residues. CDR1 and CDR2 from the germline V gene are MDHEN and SYDVKM. CDR3 coding DNA: TGTGCCAGCAGCCCCCCCGGGAGGGTGGATCAGCCCCAGCATTTT. As protein: CASSPPGRVDQPQHF.

The gene calls are TRBV27 and TRBJ2-1, with 10 bases identical to TRBD1. Germline-derived CDR1 and CDR2 are MNHEY and SMNVEV (reference sequence). V shed 7 bases and J 4 bases; nucleotides not matched to a gene: 7. This CDR3 has 15 residues. The CDR3 region has the DNA TGTGCCAGCACAACCGGGACAGGGGTTTACAATGAGCAGTTCTTC. Protein sequence: CASTTGTGVYNEQFF.

This rearrangement joins TRBV9 to TRBJ1-1; no reliable D call. This CDR3 is 14 amino acids long. Between the trimmed V and J ends, which lost 4 bases and 7 bases, there was a span of 17 bases. CDR1 and CDR2 (germline): SGDLS, YYNGEE. The CDR3 spells CASSPAAGWVEAFF. DNA of the CDR3: TGTGCCAGCAGCCCCGCGGCGGGGTGGGTTGAAGCTTTCTTT.

The chain couples TRBV7-3 to TRBJ2-3; 15 nucleotides agree with TRBD2. Trimming at V came to 5 bases and at J to 2 bases, leaving 5 bases not matched to a gene. The CDR3 totals 17 residues. Germline V gene lookup returns CDR1 SGHTA and CDR2 FQGTGA. CDR3 in DNA: TGTGCCAGCAGCCCCGGACTAGCGGGAGGGCCCACAGATACGCAGTATTTT. It specifies CASSPGLAGGPTDTQYF.

The chain couples TRBV10-2 to TRBJ1-1; maybe TRBD1 (5 bases). Germline-derived CDR1 and CDR2 are WSHSY and SAAADI. The CDR3 length is 15 residues. The CDR3 sequence: CVATSAGIKDTEAFF. CDR3 DNA sequence: TGCGTCGCAACGAGCGCAGGGATAAAGGACACTGAAGCTTTCTTT.

The chain is built from TRBV9 and TRBJ2-3; the D gene is possibly TRBD2 (6 bases). The CDR3 runs to 14 residues. Trimming pared 4 bases from V and 4 bases from J, leaving 13 bases between. CDR1 and CDR2 from the germline V gene are SGDLS and YYNGEE. The CDR3 DNA follows: TGTGCCAGCAGCCTACGACTAGGCGCAGATACGCAGTATTTT. This codes for CASSLRLGADTQYF.

The gene calls are TRBV9 and TRBJ1-4; TRBD1 agrees at 7 bases. CDR3 length: 15 amino acids. Germline V lookup: CDR1 SGDLS, CDR2 YYNGEE. Trimming at V came to 4 bases and at J to 6 bases, leaving 9 bases not matched to a gene. The CDR3 nucleotides read TGTGCCAGCAGCTCCGGGACAGACGATTATGAAAAACTGTTTTTT. Protein sequence: CASSSGTDDYEKLFF.

The rearrangement joins TRBV27 to TRBJ2-1; TRBD1 matches 8 bases. CDR1 and CDR2 (germline): MNHEY, SMNVEV (reference sequence). V dropped 8 bases and J dropped 3; count of bases not matched to a gene: 9. There are 15 residues in the CDR3. The CDR3 loop is CASANGQGGYNEQFF. Written as DNA, the CDR3 is TGTGCCAGCGCCAACGGACAGGGAGGCTACAATGAGCAGTTCTTC.

The chain employs TRBV11-2 and TRBJ1-2; 8 bases are a match to TRBD1. CDR3 length: 15 residues. The germline V gene encodes CDR1 SGHAT and CDR2 FQNNGV. J lost 8 bases, V lost 5 bases, and 13 bases had no gene match. The CDR3 DNA sequence: TGTGCCAGCAGCCCCCCCGAGGACAGGGAATCGGGCTACACCTTC. Amino acid sequence: CASSPPEDRESGYTF.

This clone was observed a single time. The junction differs from germline at one of its ends, possibly a read error. The same CDR3 is also encoded by other DNA sequences in this sample. The chain uses TRBV27 and TRBJ1-2; a weak D match, TRBD1 (6 bases). CDR1 is MNHEY and CDR2 is SMNVEV in the germline V gene (reference sequence). The CDR3 covers 17 residues. The CDR3 DNA reads as TGTGCTAGCAGAACCCAAAGTTGGTACAGGGAGAACTATGGCTACACCTTC. Protein: CASRTQSWYRENYGYTF.

This clone was recorded once. V and J are TRBV6-1 and TRBJ2-2; weak D call: TRBD2 (6 bases). Per germline, CDR1 MNHNS and CDR2 SASEGT. The CDR3 covers 15 residues. The ends were cut back, 1 base at V and 4 bases at J, with 10 bases in the middle. The CDR3 here is CASSEGLDSTGELFF. The CDR3 nucleotides are TGTGCCAGCAGTGAAGGACTAGATAGCACCGGGGAGCTGTTTTTT.

The chain is built from TRBV9 and TRBJ1-4; TRBD1 aligns across 8 bases. This CDR3 comprises 16 residues. Germline V lookup: CDR1 SGDLS, CDR2 YYNGEE. With V trimmed by 3 bases and J by 3 bases, 7 bases remained unmatched. This CDR3 reads CASSAARGQANEKLFF. DNA of the CDR3: TGTGCCAGCAGCGCCGCCAGGGGGCAGGCTAATGAAAAACTGTTTTTT.

In its sample, this clone was seen a few times. The rearrangement uses TRBV10-2 and TRBJ2-1; D may be TRBD2 (5 bases). The CDR3 runs to 13 residues. Germline-derived CDR1 and CDR2 are WSHSY and SAAADI. Trimming removed 3 bases from V and 4 bases from J, with 7 bases in between. The CDR3 here is CASSDRGYNEQFF. CDR3 sequence (DNA): TGCGCCAGCAGTGATCGGGGTTACAATGAGCAGTTCTTC.

This rearrangement joins TRBV2 to TRBJ2-7; D is ambiguous. V lost 8 bases and J lost 3, with 20 bases in between. Per the germline V gene, CDR1 is SNHLY and CDR2 is FYNNEI. The CDR3 is 15 residues long. CDR3 sequence: CASYSSAIAVYEQYV. The CDR3 DNA reads as TGTGCCAGCTACTCATCAGCTATTGCGGTCTACGAGCAGTACGTC.